These 23 T cell receptor beta chains came from one sample sequenced in a study of pediatric ulcerative colitis. Rectal tissue came from one to two pinch biopsies taken at colonoscopy. Sequencing was performed with immunoSEQ multiplex PCR; in TCRdb, only in-frame clones are kept and a portion is missing. The sample carries approximately 40,000 clones, 55% to 85% recorded once. Sequenced sample: gut tissue. These receptors all stem from a boy aged 10-17 years with moderate ulcerative colitis.

The V and J genes are TRBV25-1 and TRBJ1-5; maybe TRBD1 (5 bases). Germline CDR1 MGHDK, CDR2 SYGVNS. The CDR3 sequence is 12 residues long. V lost 6 bases, J lost 7 bases, and 10 bases lay in between. In DNA, the CDR3 is TGTGCCAGCAGGCGGGGGTTCCAGCCCCAGCATTTT. It encodes CASRRGFQPQHF.

V is TRBV2 and J is TRBJ1-5; 7 bases map to TRBD1. This CDR3 is built from 14 residues. With 1 base clipped from V and 5 bases from J, the junction kept 2 bases outside the gene matches. Germline loops: CDR1 SNHLY, CDR2 FYNNEI. The CDR3 DNA reads TGTGCCAGCAGTGAAGACAGGGGCGATCAGCCCCAGCATTTT. This codes for CASSEDRGDQPQHF.

The gene calls are TRBV19 and TRBJ1-5; 8 bases are a match to TRBD1. Germline CDR1 reads LNHDA; CDR2 reads SQIVND (reference sequence). The V and J ends lost 7 bases and 7 bases, in that order; junction bases with no gene match: 12. The CDR3 is made up of 15 amino acids. CDR3 coding DNA: TGTGCCAGTAAGGGCGACCCAGGGGGCGGGCAGCCCCAGCATTTT. This sequence encodes CASKGDPGGGQPQHF. The full variable domain, with the rest looked up from reference TRBV19 and TRBJ1-5, is DGGITQSPKYLFRKEGQNVTLSCEQNLNHDAMYWYRQDPGQGLRLIYYSQIVNDFQKGDIAEGYSVSREKKESFPLTVTSAQKNPTAFYLCASKGDPGGGQPQHFGDGTRLSIL.

The gene calls are TRBV30 and TRBJ2-1, with TRBD2 as a possible D gene (6 bases). This CDR3 comprises 13 residues. Germline V gene data show CDR1 as GTSNPN and CDR2 as SVGIG (reference sequence). The V end was cut by 0 bases, the J end by 11 bases, with 14 bases between. The DNA of the CDR3 is TGTGCCTGGAGTGTACAAACTAGCAGCCAGCAGTTCTTC. Translated, it gives CAWSVQTSSQQFF.

This chain connects TRBV4-2 to TRBJ2-7; 8 bases agree with TRBD2. The CDR3 is 13 amino acids. The V gene end was trimmed by 4 bases and the J gene end by 6 bases; junction bases not matched to a gene: 5. Per germline, CDR1 LGHNA and CDR2 YNFKEQ. This chain's CDR3 is CASSRGTSGEQYF. Here the CDR3 DNA reads TGTGCCAGCAGCCGGGGAACTAGCGGCGAGCAGTACTTC.

This clone occurred a few times. J is TRBJ1-2 and V is TRBV5-8, with D maybe TRBD1 (6 bases). CDR1 is SGHTS, CDR2 YDEGEE, per germline. This CDR3 has 16 residues. Trimming took 2 bases from V and 4 from J, leaving 18 bases between them. CDR3 DNA sequence: TGTGCCAGCAGCTTAATTGGACAGCTTAACCTCTATGGCTACACCTTC. This sequence encodes CASSLIGQLNLYGYTF.

About this clone: Other DNA sequences within the sample encode an identical CDR3. V gene TRBV20-1 combines with J gene TRBJ1-2; D unclear. Germline CDR1 and CDR2: DFQATT and SNEGSKA (reference sequence). Trimming removed 3 bases from V and 8 bases from J, with 10 bases in between. CDR3 length: 11 residues. The CDR3 sequence is CSASWGEGYTF. The CDR3 DNA follows: TGCAGTGCTAGCTGGGGAGAGGGCTACACCTTC.

This sequence joins TRBV2 and TRBJ1-2; D is perhaps TRBD1 (6 bases). The V and J ends lost 4 bases and 2 bases respectively, with 11 bases between them. CDR1 and CDR2 (germline): SNHLY, FYNNEI. The CDR3 totals 14 residues. CDR3 sequence (DNA): TGTGCCAGCAGTGGTTCCGGGGGCAACTATGGCTACACCTTC. Translated: CASSGSGGNYGYTF. The full variable domain, completed using reference TRBV2 and TRBJ1-2, is EPEVTQTPSHQVTQMGQEVILRCVPISNHLYFYWYRQILGQKVEFLVSFYNNEISEKSEIFDDQFSVERPDGSNFTLKIRSTKLEDSAMYFCASSGSGGNYGYTFGSGTRLTVV.

This rearrangement joins TRBV18 to TRBJ2-7, with D tentatively TRBD2 (6 bases). CDR1 and CDR2 (germline): KGHSH, LQKENI. V was shortened by 3 bases and J by 0 bases, with 12 bases between the two germline ends. This CDR3 comprises 15 residues. Written as DNA, the CDR3 is TGTGCCAGCTCACCGGAGGGATGGAGCTCCTACGAGCAGTACTTC. Its protein is CASSPEGWSSYEQYF.

Only a few counts were recorded for this clone. V and J are TRBV18 and TRBJ1-2; the D gene is possibly TRBD1 (5 bases). Trimming took 4 bases from V and 6 from J, leaving 12 bases between them. CDR3 length: 13 amino acids. Per the germline V gene, CDR1 is KGHSH and CDR2 is LQKENI. The CDR3 nucleotides are TGTGCCAGCTCACTAAGACAGTCAGATGGCTACACCTTC. Translated, it gives CASSLRQSDGYTF.

The chain recombines TRBV28 with TRBJ2-5, with D uncertain. From germline, CDR1 is MDHEN and CDR2 SYDVKM. The CDR3 is 12 amino acids. With 5 bases removed from V and 5 bases from J, the gap between germline ends came to 9 bases. CDR3 sequence reads: CASSRLAETQYF. CDR3 sequence (DNA): TGTGCCAGCAGTCGTTTAGCCGAGACCCAGTACTTC.

The chain employs TRBV6-1 and TRBJ2-2; 8 bases align to TRBD2. CDR1 MNHNS and CDR2 SASEGT come from the germline V gene. J was trimmed by 3 bases and V by 8 bases; bases with no gene match: 8. This CDR3 has 15 amino acids. For the CDR3, the DNA is TGTGCCAGCCCTGCGGGAGGACTTTACACCGGGGAGCTGTTTTTT. Protein sequence: CASPAGGLYTGELFF.

The chain uses TRBV7-2 and TRBJ2-7; tentatively, D is TRBD2 (5 bases). There are 13 residues in the CDR3. The V gene lost 5 bases and the J gene lost 3 bases, with 11 bases spanning the gap. Germline CDR1 is SGHTA and CDR2 is FQGNSA. The CDR3 is CASSQEGLYEQYF. The CDR3 coding sequence is TGTGCCAGCAGCCAAGAGGGCCTCTACGAGCAGTACTTC.

V gene TRBV9 combines with J gene TRBJ1-5, with D unclear. Per germline, CDR1 SGDLS and CDR2 YYNGEE. V was cut by 2 bases and J by 6 bases, with 6 bases left in between. The CDR3 is 12 residues long. The CDR3 DNA is TGTGCCAGCAGCGTGGGAAGTCAGCCCCAGCATTTT. It is translated as CASSVGSQPQHF.

This sequence joins TRBV7-9 and TRBJ1-3; no clear D. Germline-derived CDR1 and CDR2 are SEHNR and FQNEAQ (reference sequence). CDR3 size: 16 residues. V lost 0 bases, J lost 4 bases, and 13 bases lay in between. CDR3 sequence (DNA): TGTGCCAGCAGCTTAGCCATCCAGACCACAGGAAACACCATATATTTT. Translating it yields CASSLAIQTTGNTIYF.

Judged by abundance, this clone is medium-sized. The chain combines TRBV6-5 with TRBJ1-2; TRBD1 matches 7 bases. CDR1 is MNHEY, CDR2 SVGAGI, per germline. The CDR3 is made up of 14 amino acids. Trimming at V came to 4 bases and at J to 5 bases, leaving 7 bases not matched to a gene. The DNA of the CDR3 is TGTGCCAGCAGTTCCTCGACAGGGAGGTATGGCTACACCTTC. It yields the protein CASSSSTGRYGYTF.

J is TRBJ1-5 and V is TRBV5-1; TRBD1 agrees at 7 bases. This CDR3 has 14 amino acids. V lost 4 bases to trimming and J lost 1 base; unmatched junction nucleotides: 2. CDR1 and CDR2 (germline): SGHRS, YFSETQ. The CDR3 sequence: CASSPTGSNQPQHF. CDR3 in DNA: TGCGCCAGCAGCCCGACAGGGAGCAATCAGCCCCAGCATTTT.

The sample holds a few counts of this clone. The chain joins TRBV7-2 to TRBJ1-4; no reliable D call. V gave up 3 bases and J gave up 10 bases, with 9 bases separating them. The CDR3 sequence is 12 residues long. The germline CDR1 and CDR2 sequences are SGHTA and FQGNSA. The CDR3 loop reads CASSFEGGKLFF. CDR3 DNA: TGTGCCAGCAGCTTCGAGGGTGGAAAACTGTTTTTT. Full variable domain (rest looked up from reference TRBV7-2 and TRBJ1-4): GAGVSQSPSNKVTEKGKDVELRCDPISGHTALYWYRQSLGQGLEFLIYFQGNSAPDKSGLPSDRFSAERTGGSVSTLTIQRTQQEDSAVYLCASSFEGGKLFFGSGTQLSVL.

The chain is built from TRBV7-8 and TRBJ2-5; the D is unclear. From germline, CDR1 is SGHVS and CDR2 FQNEAQ. The CDR3 runs 16 residues. Trimming shortened V by 0 bases and J by 5 bases, and 16 bases separated the two germline ends. CDR3 amino acids: CASSLAALGRRETQYF. The CDR3 bases are TGTGCCAGCAGCTTAGCCGCGCTAGGCCGCAGGGAGACCCAGTACTTC. Variable domain in full (rest from reference TRBV7-8 and TRBJ2-5): GAGVSQSPRYKVAKRGQDVALRCDPISGHVSLFWYQQALGQGPEFLTYFQNEAQLDKSGLPSDRFFAERPEGSVSTLKIQRTQQEDSAVYLCASSLAALGRRETQYFGPGTRLLVL.

V is TRBV18 and J is TRBJ2-5, with TRBD1 identical over 7 bases. The length of the CDR3 is 14 residues. V shed 3 bases, J shed 5 bases, and the junction held 6 bases outside the gene matches. Germline values: CDR1 KGHSH, CDR2 LQKENI. The CDR3, as DNA: TGTGCCAGCTCACCGGCGACAGGGACGGAGACCCAGTACTTC. Translated: CASSPATGTETQYF.

The chain has TRBV29-1 and TRBJ2-5, with 9 nucleotides matching TRBD2. The trim removed 3 bases at V and 4 bases at J, leaving 6 bases unmatched. Germline V lookup: CDR1 SQVTM, CDR2 ANQGSEA. The length of the CDR3 is 14 residues. The DNA for the CDR3 is TGCAGCGTTGAGGATAGCGGGAGTGGAGAGACCCAGTACTTC. Translating it yields CSVEDSGSGETQYF.

V gene TRBV6-5 combines with J gene TRBJ2-7; D is possibly TRBD2 (5 bases). V gave up 2 bases and J gave up 0 bases, with 8 bases separating them. The CDR3 spans 14 residues. CDR1 and CDR2 (germline): MNHEY, SVGAGI. CDR3 in DNA: TGTGCCAGCAGTTACGGGAGAAGCTCCTACGAGCAGTACTTC. It yields the protein CASSYGRSSYEQYF.

This chain links TRBV4-1 with TRBJ2-1; 8 bases are shared with TRBD2. The CDR3 sequence is 16 residues long. The V gene end was trimmed by 0 bases and the J gene end by 1 base; junction bases not matched to a gene: 2. Germline V CDR1 and CDR2: MGHRA, YSYEKL. In nucleotides, the CDR3 is TGCGCCAGCAGCCAAGACGCGGGGGGTTCCTACAATGAGCAGTTCTTC. It specifies CASSQDAGGSYNEQFF.